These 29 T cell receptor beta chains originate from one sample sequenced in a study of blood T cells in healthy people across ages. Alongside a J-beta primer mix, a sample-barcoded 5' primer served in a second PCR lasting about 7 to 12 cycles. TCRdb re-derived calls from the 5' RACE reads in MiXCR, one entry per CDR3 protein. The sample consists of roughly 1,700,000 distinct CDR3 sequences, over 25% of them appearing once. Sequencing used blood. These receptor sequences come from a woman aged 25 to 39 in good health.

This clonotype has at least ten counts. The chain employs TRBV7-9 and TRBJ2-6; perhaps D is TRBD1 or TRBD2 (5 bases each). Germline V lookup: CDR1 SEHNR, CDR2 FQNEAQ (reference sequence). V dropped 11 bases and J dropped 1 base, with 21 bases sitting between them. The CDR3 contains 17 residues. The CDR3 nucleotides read TGTGCCTCACTCCGGGACCTTCAGTATTCTGGGGCCAACGTCCTGACTTTC. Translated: CASLRDLQYSGANVLTF. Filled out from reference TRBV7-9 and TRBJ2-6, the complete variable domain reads DTGVSQNPRHKITKRGQNVTFRCDPISEHNRLYWYRQTLGQGPEFLTYFQNEAQLEKSRLLSDRFSAERPKGSFSTLEIQRTEQGDSAMYLCASLRDLQYSGANVLTFGAGSRLTVL.

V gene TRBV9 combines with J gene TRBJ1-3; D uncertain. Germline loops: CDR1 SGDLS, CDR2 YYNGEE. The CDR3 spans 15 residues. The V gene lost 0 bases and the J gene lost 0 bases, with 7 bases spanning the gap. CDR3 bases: TGTGCCAGCAGCGTAGGGACCTTCTCTGGAAACACCATATATTTT. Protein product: CASSVGTFSGNTIYF.

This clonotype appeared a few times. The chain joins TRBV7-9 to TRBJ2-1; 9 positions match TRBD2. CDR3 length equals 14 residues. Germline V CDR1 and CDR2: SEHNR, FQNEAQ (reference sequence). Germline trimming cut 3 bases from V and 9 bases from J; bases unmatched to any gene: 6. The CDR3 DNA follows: TGTGCCAGCAGCTTTAGGCGGGGGGGCCTTGAGCAGTTCTTC. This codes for CASSFRRGGLEQFF.

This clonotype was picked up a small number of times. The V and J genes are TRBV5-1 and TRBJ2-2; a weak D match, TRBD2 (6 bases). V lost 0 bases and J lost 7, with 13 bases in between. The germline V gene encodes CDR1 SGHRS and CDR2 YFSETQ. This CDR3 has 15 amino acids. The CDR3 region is CASSLEMGGYGELFF. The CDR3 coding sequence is TGCGCCAGCAGCTTGGAGATGGGAGGCTACGGGGAGCTGTTTTTT.

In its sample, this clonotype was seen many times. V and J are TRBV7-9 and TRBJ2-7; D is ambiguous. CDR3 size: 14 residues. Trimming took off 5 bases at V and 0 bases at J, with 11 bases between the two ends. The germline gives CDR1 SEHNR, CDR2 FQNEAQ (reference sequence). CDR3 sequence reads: CASSPYGPSYEQYF. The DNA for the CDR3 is TGTGCCAGCAGCCCTTATGGACCCTCCTACGAGCAGTACTTC.

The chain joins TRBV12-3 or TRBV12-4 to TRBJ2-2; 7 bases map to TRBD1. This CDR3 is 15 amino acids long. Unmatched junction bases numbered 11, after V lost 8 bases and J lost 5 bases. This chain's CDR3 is CASGRGGVRTGELFF. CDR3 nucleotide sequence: TGTGCCAGCGGCCGAGGGGGCGTAAGGACCGGGGAGCTGTTTTTT.

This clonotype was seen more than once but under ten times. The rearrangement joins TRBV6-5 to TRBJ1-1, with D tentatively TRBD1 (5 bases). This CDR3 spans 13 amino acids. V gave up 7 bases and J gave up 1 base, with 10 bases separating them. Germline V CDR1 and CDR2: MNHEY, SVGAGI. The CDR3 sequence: CASTRRENTEAFF. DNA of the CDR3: TGTGCCAGCACCCGCAGGGAGAACACTGAAGCTTTCTTT.

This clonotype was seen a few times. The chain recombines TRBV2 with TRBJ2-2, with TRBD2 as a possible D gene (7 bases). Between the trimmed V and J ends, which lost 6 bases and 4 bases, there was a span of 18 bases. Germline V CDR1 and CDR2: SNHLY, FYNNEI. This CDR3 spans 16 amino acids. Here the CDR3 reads CASRGGLASSTGELFF. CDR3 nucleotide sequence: TGTGCCAGCAGGGGGGGGCTAGCTTCCAGCACCGGGGAGCTGTTTTTT.

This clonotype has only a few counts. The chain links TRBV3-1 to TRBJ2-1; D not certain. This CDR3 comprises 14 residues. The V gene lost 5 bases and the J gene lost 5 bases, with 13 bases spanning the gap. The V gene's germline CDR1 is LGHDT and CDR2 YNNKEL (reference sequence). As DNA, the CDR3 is TGTGCCAGCAGCGCGTTTCGGCCGGACAATGAGCAGTTCTTC. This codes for CASSAFRPDNEQFF.

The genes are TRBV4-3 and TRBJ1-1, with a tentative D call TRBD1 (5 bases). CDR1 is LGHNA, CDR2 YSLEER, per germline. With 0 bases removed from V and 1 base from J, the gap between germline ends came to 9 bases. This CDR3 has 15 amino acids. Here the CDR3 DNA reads TGCGCCAGCAGCCAAGATGGGGCGCCGAACACTGAAGCTTTCTTT. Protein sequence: CASSQDGAPNTEAFF.

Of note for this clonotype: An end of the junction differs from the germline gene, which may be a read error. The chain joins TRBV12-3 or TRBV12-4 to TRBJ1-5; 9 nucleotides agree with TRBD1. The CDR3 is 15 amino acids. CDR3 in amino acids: CAGSLGGTGNQPQHF. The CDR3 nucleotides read TGTGCCGGCAGTTTAGGTGGGACAGGGAATCAGCCCCAGCATTTT.

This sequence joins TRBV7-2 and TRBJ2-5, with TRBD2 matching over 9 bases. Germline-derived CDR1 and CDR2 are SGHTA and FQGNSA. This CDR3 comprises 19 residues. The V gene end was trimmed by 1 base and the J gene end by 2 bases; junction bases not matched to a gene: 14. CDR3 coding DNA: TGTGCCAGCAGCTTAGGGTCGCGCTGGGCGGGGGGGAAACAAGAGACCCAGTACTTC. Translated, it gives CASSLGSRWAGGKQETQYF.

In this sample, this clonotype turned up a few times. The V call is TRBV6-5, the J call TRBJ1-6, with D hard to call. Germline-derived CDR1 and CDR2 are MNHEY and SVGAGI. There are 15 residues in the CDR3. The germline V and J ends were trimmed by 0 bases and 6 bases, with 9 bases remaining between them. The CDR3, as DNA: TGTGCCAGCAGTTACTCGAGGGTTTCTAATTCACCCCTCCACTTT. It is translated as CASSYSRVSNSPLHF.

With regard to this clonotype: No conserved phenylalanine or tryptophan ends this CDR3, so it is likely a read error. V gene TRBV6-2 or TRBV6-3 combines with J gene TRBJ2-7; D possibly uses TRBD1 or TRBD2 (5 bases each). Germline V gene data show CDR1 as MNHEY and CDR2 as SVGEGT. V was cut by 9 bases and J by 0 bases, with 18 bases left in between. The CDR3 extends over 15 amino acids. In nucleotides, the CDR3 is TGTGCCAGTGGTTCCGGGACCATAAGCTCCTACGAGCAGTACTGC. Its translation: CASGSGTISSYEQYC.

The CDR3 coding sequence is TGTGCCAGCAGTTTGGGGCCGGGTTCACCCCTCCACTTT. Residues: CASSLGPGSPLHF. The genes are TRBV27 and TRBJ1-6; tentative D call: TRBD1 (5 bases). The CDR3 covers 13 residues. Per the germline V gene, CDR1 is MNHEY and CDR2 is SMNVEV (reference sequence). V lost 3 bases, J lost 9 bases, and 9 bases lay in between.

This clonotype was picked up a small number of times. CDR3 sequence: CASSQDPRDDEQFF. In DNA, the CDR3 is TGCGCCAGCAGCCAAGATCCCAGGGATGATGAGCAGTTCTTC. The rearrangement uses TRBV4-1 and TRBJ2-1; TRBD1 might be the D (5 bases). Germline CDR1 and CDR2: MGHRA and YSYEKL. V gave up 0 bases and J gave up 8 bases, with 11 bases separating them. CDR3 length equals 14 residues.

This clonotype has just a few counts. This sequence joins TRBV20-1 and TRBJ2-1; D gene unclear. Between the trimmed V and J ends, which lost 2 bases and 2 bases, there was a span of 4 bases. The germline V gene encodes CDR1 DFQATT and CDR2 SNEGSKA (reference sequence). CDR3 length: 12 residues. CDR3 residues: CSARRPYNEQFF. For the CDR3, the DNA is TGCAGTGCTAGACGGCCCTACAATGAGCAGTTCTTC.

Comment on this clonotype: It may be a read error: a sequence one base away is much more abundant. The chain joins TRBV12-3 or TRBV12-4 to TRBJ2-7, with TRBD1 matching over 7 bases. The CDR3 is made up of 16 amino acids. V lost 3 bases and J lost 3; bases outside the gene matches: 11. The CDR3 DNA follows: TGTGCCAGCAGTTTCTTTGTGTGGGCAGGGGGCTACGAGCAGTACTTC. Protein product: CASSFFVWAGGYEQYF.

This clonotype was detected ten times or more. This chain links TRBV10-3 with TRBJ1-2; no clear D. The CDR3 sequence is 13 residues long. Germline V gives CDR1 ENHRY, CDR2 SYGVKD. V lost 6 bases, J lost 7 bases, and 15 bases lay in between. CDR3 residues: CAIRDGLAAGYTF. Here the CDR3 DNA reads TGTGCCATCAGGGACGGTCTGGCTGCTGGCTACACCTTC.

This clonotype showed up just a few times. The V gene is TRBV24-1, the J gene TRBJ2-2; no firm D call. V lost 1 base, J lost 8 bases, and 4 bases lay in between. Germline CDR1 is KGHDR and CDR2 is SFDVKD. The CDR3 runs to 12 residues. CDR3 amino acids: CATSDFPGELFF. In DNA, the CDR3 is TGTGCCACCAGTGATTTTCCAGGGGAGCTGTTTTTT.

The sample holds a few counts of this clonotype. The CDR3 spells CASSPDMASYEQYF. Here the CDR3 DNA reads TGTGCCAGCAGCCCTGACATGGCATCCTACGAGCAGTACTTC. The genes are TRBV5-6 and TRBJ2-7, with no clear D. Germline V lookup: CDR1 SGHDT, CDR2 YYEEEE. Trimming pared 4 bases from V and 1 base from J, leaving 12 bases between. The CDR3 consists of 14 residues.

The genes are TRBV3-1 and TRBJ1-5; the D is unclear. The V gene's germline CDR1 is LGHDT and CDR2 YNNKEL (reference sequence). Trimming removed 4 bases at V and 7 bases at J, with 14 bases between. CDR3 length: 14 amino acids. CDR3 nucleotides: TGTGCCAGCAGCCCTTCGGGTGAGGCGCAGCCCCAGCATTTT. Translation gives CASSPSGEAQPQHF.

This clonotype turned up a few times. CDR3 DNA: TGTGCCAGCAGCCAAGAATCACGGGGGTACCGTGCTGATGAGCAGTTCTTC. It specifies CASSQESRGYRADEQFF. The V call is TRBV3-1, the J call TRBJ2-1; TRBD2 might be the D (6 bases). Per germline, CDR1 LGHDT and CDR2 YNNKEL (reference sequence). The V and J ends lost 0 bases and 8 bases respectively, with 20 bases between them. The CDR3 totals 17 residues.

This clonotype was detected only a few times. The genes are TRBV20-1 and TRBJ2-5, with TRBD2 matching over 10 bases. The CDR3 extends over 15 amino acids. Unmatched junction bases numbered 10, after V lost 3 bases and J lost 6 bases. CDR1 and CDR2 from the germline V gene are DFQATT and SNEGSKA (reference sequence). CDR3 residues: CSARVSGGAGKTQYF. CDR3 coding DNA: TGCAGTGCTAGGGTCAGCGGGGGGGCCGGAAAGACCCAGTACTTC.

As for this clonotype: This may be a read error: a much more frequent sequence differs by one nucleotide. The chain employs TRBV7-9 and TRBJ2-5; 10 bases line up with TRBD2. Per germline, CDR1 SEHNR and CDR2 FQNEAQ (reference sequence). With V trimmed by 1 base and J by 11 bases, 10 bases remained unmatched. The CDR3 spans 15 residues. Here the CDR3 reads CASSLDSGRKNEQYF. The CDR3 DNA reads TGTGCCAGCAGCTTAGATAGCGGGAGGAAAAATGAGCAGTACTTC.

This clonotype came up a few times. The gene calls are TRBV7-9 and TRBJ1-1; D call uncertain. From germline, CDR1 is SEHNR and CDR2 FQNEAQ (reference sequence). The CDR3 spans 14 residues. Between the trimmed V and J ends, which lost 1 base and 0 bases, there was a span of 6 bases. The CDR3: CASSLESMNTEAFF. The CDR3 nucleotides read TGTGCCAGCAGCTTAGAAAGTATGAACACTGAAGCTTTCTTT.

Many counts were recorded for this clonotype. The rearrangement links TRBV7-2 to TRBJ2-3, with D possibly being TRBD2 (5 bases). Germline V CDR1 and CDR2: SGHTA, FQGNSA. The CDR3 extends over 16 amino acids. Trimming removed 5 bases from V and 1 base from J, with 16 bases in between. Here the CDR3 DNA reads TGTGCCAGCAGCCCCAATGGTCGGACTCGCACAGATACGCAGTATTTT. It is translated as CASSPNGRTRTDTQYF.

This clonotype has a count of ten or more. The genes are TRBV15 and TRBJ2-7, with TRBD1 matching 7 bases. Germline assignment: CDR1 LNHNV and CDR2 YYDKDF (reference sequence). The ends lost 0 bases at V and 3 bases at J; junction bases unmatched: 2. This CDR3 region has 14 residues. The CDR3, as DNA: TGTGCCACCAGCAGAGAGGACAGGAACTACGAGCAGTACTTC. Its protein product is CATSREDRNYEQYF.

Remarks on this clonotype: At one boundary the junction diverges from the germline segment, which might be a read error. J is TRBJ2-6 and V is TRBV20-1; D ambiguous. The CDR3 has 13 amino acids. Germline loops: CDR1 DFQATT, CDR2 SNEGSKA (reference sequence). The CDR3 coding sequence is TGCAGTGCAAGATCCCCCACACTCAACGTCCGGACTTTC. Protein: CSARSPTLNVRTF.